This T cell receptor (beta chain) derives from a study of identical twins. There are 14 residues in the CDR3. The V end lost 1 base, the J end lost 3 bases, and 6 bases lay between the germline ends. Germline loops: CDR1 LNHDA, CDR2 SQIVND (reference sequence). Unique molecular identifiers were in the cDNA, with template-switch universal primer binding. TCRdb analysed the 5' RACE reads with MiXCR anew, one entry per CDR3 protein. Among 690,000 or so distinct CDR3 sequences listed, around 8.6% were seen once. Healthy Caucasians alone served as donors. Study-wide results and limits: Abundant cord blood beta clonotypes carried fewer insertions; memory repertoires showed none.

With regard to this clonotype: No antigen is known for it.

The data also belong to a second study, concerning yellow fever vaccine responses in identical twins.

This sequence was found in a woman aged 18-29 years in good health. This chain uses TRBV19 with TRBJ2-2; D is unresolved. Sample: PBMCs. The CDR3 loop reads CASSIVADTGELFF. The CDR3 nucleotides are TGTGCCAGTAGTATAGTCGCAGACACCGGGGAGCTGTTTTTT.